What follows describes a single T cell receptor beta chain. Its antigen remains unknown. TCRdb's copy holds only in-frame clones and misses some; the assay was immunoSEQ multiplex PCR. Here the sample spans under 130,000 clones, roughly 87% being singletons. This entry is derived from a study of T cell responses to AZD1222 COVID-19 vaccine. The CDR3 sequence is 16 residues long. V lost 6 bases and J lost 5; bases outside the gene matches: 8. The germline gives CDR1 LNHDA, CDR2 SQIVND (reference sequence). Second doses at about 4 or about 12 weeks were pooled. General observations from the study: Mostly white British, mostly female donors; authors suggested clonal diversity may be underestimated. Distributed over spike, vaccine-associated CD4 TCRs predominated at 160-218 and 743-854.

This chain joins TRBV19 and TRBJ1-5; 12 bases line up with TRBD1. The TCR was taken from an adult who received the AZD1222 COVID-19 vaccine. This specimen consisted of peripheral blood, obtained 28 days after the second AZD1222 dose. CDR3 residues: CASRGTGGFFYQPQHF. In nucleotides, the CDR3 is TGTGCCAGTAGGGGGACAGGGGGCTTCTTTTATCAGCCCCAGCATTTT.